Listed below are T cell receptor beta chains from one sample, sequenced in a study of technical replicates of blood from a handful of donors. Measured with immunoSEQ multiplex PCR; TCRdb has only the in-frame clones, and not every one. The sample has fewer than 90,000 clones, 94% seen once. Sequencing was done on a sample of T cells isolated from PBMCs. Receptors were obtained from a human donor in good health. Each CDR3 is given with its conserved first and last residue. Fields, in order: J gene, D gene, V gene, CDR3 length, clone size, CDR3 protein, CDR3 DNA. The D gene is left open where the match is weak. Expanded clones are given a class, and other clones once, few, many or no size at all.

J: TRBJ1-1
D: .
V: TRBV10-3
length: 13
size: .
CDR3: CAISAGENTEAFF
DNA: TGTGCCATCAGTGCAGGGGAGAACACTGAAGCTTTCTTT

J: TRBJ2-6
D: .
V: TRBV7-9
length: 16
size: .
CDR3: CASSLAQGTGANVLTF
DNA: TGTGCCAGCAGCCTTGCTCAGGGTACTGGGGCCAACGTCCTGACTTTC

J: TRBJ1-1
D: TRBD1
V: TRBV6-1
length: 15
size: .
CDR3: CASREGTGGTSEAFF
DNA: TGTGCCAGCAGGGAGGGTACAGGGGGCACATCTGAAGCTTTCTTT

J: TRBJ1-2
D: .
V: TRBV18
length: 13
size: .
CDR3: CASSPEGTIGYTF
DNA: TGTGCCAGCTCACCAGAAGGGACTATTGGCTACACCTTC

J: TRBJ1-2
D: .
V: TRBV11-2
length: 15
size: .
CDR3: CASSAGTIANYGYTF
DNA: TGTGCCAGCAGCGCGGGGACTATAGCTAACTATGGCTACACCTTC

J: TRBJ2-7
D: TRBD2
V: TRBV7-8
length: 15
size: .
CDR3: CASSLGTSGTYEQYF
DNA: TGTGCCAGCAGCTTAGGGACTAGCGGAACCTACGAGCAGTACTTC

J: TRBJ2-7
D: .
V: TRBV28
length: 16
size: .
CDR3: CASSLVSSRESYEQYF
DNA: TGTGCCAGCAGTTTAGTAAGTAGTCGGGAGTCCTACGAGCAGTACTTC

J: TRBJ2-5
D: TRBD2
V: TRBV7-3
length: 16
size: once
CDR3: CASSLSASGGQETQYF
DNA: TGTGCCAGCAGCTTAAGCGCTAGCGGGGGGCAAGAGACCCAGTACTTC

J: TRBJ1-1
D: .
V: TRBV2
length: 14
size: .
CDR3: CASKYGGLYTEAFF
DNA: TGTGCCAGCAAATACGGCGGATTATACACTGAAGCTTTCTTT

J: TRBJ2-1
D: TRBD2
V: TRBV19
length: 13
size: .
CDR3: CASLAGVDNEQFF
DNA: TGTGCCAGTTTAGCGGGAGTCGATAATGAGCAGTTCTTC

J: TRBJ2-7
D: .
V: TRBV28
length: 15
size: once
CDR3: CASSFLSWSASEQYF
DNA: TGTGCCAGCAGTTTTCTCTCCTGGAGCGCCAGCGAGCAGTACTTC

J: TRBJ1-1
D: .
V: TRBV7-2
length: 15
size: .
CDR3: CASTDTGGLNTEAFF
DNA: TGTGCCAGCACCGACACGGGAGGACTGAACACTGAAGCTTTCTTT

J: TRBJ2-5
D: .
V: TRBV12-5
length: 15
size: .
CDR3: CASGSETGPGKTQYF
DNA: TGTGCTAGTGGTTCTGAGACAGGCCCCGGGAAGACCCAGTACTTC

J: TRBJ2-7
D: TRBD1
V: TRBV5-5
length: 15
size: .
CDR3: CASSLQQGAGYEQYF
DNA: TGTGCCAGCAGCTTGCAACAGGGGGCTGGTTACGAGCAGTACTTC

J: TRBJ2-7
D: TRBD2
V: TRBV28
length: 15
size: .
CDR3: CASSASGRVTYEQYF
DNA: TGTGCCAGCAGTGCTAGCGGGAGGGTAACCTACGAGCAGTACTTC

J: TRBJ1-3
D: .
V: TRBV9
length: 14
size: .
CDR3: CASSSQGAGNTIYF
DNA: TGTGCCAGCAGCTCACAGGGCGCTGGAAACACCATATATTTT

J: TRBJ2-7
D: .
V: TRBV18
length: 13
size: .
CDR3: CASSPRDSGEQYF
DNA: TGTGCCAGCTCTCCGCGGGACAGTGGGGAGCAGTACTTC

J: TRBJ2-7
D: .
V: TRBV28
length: 11
size: .
CDR3: CASSLEREQYF
DNA: TGTGCCAGCAGTTTAGAGCGGGAGCAGTACTTC

J: TRBJ2-2
D: .
V: TRBV30
length: 11
size: .
CDR3: CAWRSSGELFF
DNA: TGTGCCTGGAGGTCTAGCGGGGAGCTGTTTTTT

J: TRBJ2-1
D: .
V: TRBV27
length: 13
size: .
CDR3: CASSTIQKNEQFF
DNA: TGTGCCAGCAGCACCATTCAGAAGAATGAGCAGTTCTTC

J: TRBJ2-1
D: TRBD1
V: TRBV19
length: 15
size: .
CDR3: CASTPIGDSYNEQFF
DNA: TGTGCCAGTACCCCGATAGGGGACAGCTACAATGAGCAGTTCTTC

J: TRBJ2-1
D: .
V: TRBV11-3
length: 16
size: .
CDR3: CASSLRAPAPLDEQFF
DNA: TGTGCCAGCAGCTTGAGGGCTCCCGCACCCCTCGATGAGCAGTTCTTC

J: TRBJ2-3
D: .
V: TRBV9
length: 13
size: .
CDR3: CASSRTSTDTQYF
DNA: TGTGCCAGCAGCAGGACTAGCACAGATACGCAGTATTTT

J: TRBJ1-2
D: TRBD1
V: TRBV9
length: 15
size: .
CDR3: CASSPSGTDYYGYTF
DNA: TGTGCCAGCAGCCCATCCGGGACAGACTACTATGGCTACACCTTC

J: TRBJ1-2
D: .
V: TRBV30
length: 14
size: .
CDR3: CAWSQFMANYGYTF
DNA: TGTGCCTGGAGCCAGTTTATGGCTAACTATGGCTACACCTTC

J: TRBJ2-5
D: TRBD1
V: TRBV28
length: 16
size: .
CDR3: CARKAVNRGREETQYF
DNA: TGTGCCAGAAAGGCTGTTAACAGGGGACGCGAAGAGACCCAGTACTTC

J: TRBJ2-4
D: TRBD1
V: TRBV25-1
length: 13
size: .
CDR3: CASSGGQGNIQYF
DNA: TGTGCCAGCAGTGGAGGACAGGGTAACATTCAGTACTTC

J: TRBJ2-1
D: .
V: TRBV10-3
length: 16
size: .
CDR3: CAISEMANGALNEQFF
DNA: TGTGCCATCAGTGAGATGGCAAATGGAGCCCTAAATGAGCAGTTCTTC

J: TRBJ2-3
D: TRBD2
V: TRBV11-3
length: 15
size: .
CDR3: CASSFGGSSTDTQYF
DNA: TGTGCCAGCAGCTTCGGGGGGTCTAGCACAGATACGCAGTATTTT

J: TRBJ2-1
D: .
V: TRBV14
length: 17
size: .
CDR3: CASSLGGGPSSYNEQFF
DNA: TGTGCCAGCAGCTTGGGGGGGGGCCCATCCTCCTACAATGAGCAGTTCTTC

J: TRBJ1-1
D: .
V: TRBV7-9
length: 12
size: .
CDR3: CASSSTPTGAFF
DNA: TGTGCCAGCAGCTCCACCCCGACCGGGGCTTTCTTT

J: TRBJ2-3
D: TRBD1
V: TRBV28
length: 14
size: .
CDR3: CASKVTGKIDTQYF
DNA: TGTGCCAGCAAGGTGACAGGGAAAATAGATACGCAGTATTTT

J: TRBJ1-1
D: .
V: TRBV6-1
length: 17
size: .
CDR3: CASSEGWEGLSDTEAFF
DNA: TGTGCCAGCAGTGAAGGATGGGAGGGATTGTCGGACACTGAAGCTTTCTTT

J: TRBJ1-5
D: .
V: TRBV2
length: 14
size: .
CDR3: CASSKDTVNQPQHF
DNA: TGTGCCAGCAGTAAAGACACAGTCAATCAGCCCCAGCATTTT

J: TRBJ1-1
D: .
V: TRBV7-8
length: 16
size: .
CDR3: CASSPVFSIWNTEAFF
DNA: TGTGCCAGCAGCCCTGTGTTCAGTATCTGGAACACTGAAGCTTTCTTT

J: TRBJ2-7
D: .
V: TRBV27
length: 14
size: .
CDR3: CASKPVVGLVEQYF
DNA: TGTGCCAGCAAACCGGTCGTGGGGCTGGTCGAGCAGTACTTC

J: TRBJ1-6
D: .
V: TRBV5-8
length: 16
size: .
CDR3: CASSLYGGSDNSPLHF
DNA: TGTGCCAGCAGCTTATACGGGGGTAGCGATAATTCACCCCTCCACTTT

J: TRBJ1-1
D: .
V: TRBV6-1
length: 14
size: .
CDR3: CASREQGLVTEAFF
DNA: TGTGCCAGCAGGGAACAGGGTCTGGTCACTGAAGCTTTCTTT

J: TRBJ1-3
D: TRBD1
V: TRBV5-1
length: 15
size: .
CDR3: CASSLTGVSGNTIYF
DNA: TGCGCCAGCAGCTTGACAGGGGTATCTGGAAACACCATATATTTT

J: TRBJ1-5
D: TRBD1
V: TRBV30
length: 15
size: .
CDR3: CAWSPGTGLNQPQHF
DNA: TGTGCCTGGAGCCCCGGGACAGGGTTGAATCAGCCCCAGCATTTT

J: TRBJ1-1
D: .
V: TRBV5-5
length: 15
size: once
CDR3: CASSFDDGRNTEAFF
DNA: TGTGCCAGCAGCTTTGATGACGGGAGAAACACTGAAGCTTTCTTT

J: TRBJ2-7
D: .
V: TRBV7-9
length: 12
size: .
CDR3: CASSPPTHEQYF
DNA: TGTGCCAGCAGCCCACCTACTCACGAGCAGTACTTC

J: TRBJ1-1
D: TRBD1
V: TRBV19
length: 14
size: .
CDR3: CASSTRGHDTEAFF
DNA: TGTGCCAGTAGTACGAGGGGGCACGACACTGAAGCTTTCTTT

J: TRBJ2-3
D: .
V: TRBV4-1
length: 17
size: .
CDR3: CASSQPRGTAITDTQYF
DNA: TGCGCCAGCAGCCAACCCCGGGGGACCGCAATCACAGATACGCAGTATTTT

J: TRBJ2-7
D: TRBD1
V: TRBV4-1
length: 13
size: once
CDR3: CASSHGTAYEQYF
DNA: TGCGCCAGCAGCCATGGGACAGCCTACGAGCAGTACTTC

J: TRBJ2-2
D: TRBD2
V: TRBV10-3
length: 15
size: once
CDR3: CAISPIAGGREELFF
DNA: TGTGCCATCAGCCCTATAGCGGGGGGGCGCGAGGAGCTGTTTTTT

J: TRBJ1-1
D: .
V: TRBV4-1
length: 18
size: once
CDR3: CASSQDDPFAGLNTEAFF
DNA: TGCGCCAGCAGCCAAGATGATCCCTTTGCAGGGCTGAACACTGAAGCTTTCTTT

J: TRBJ1-1
D: TRBD1
V: TRBV5-1
length: 14
size: .
CDR3: CASSGGQFSSEAFF
DNA: TGCGCCAGCAGCGGGGGACAGTTTAGCTCTGAAGCTTTCTTT